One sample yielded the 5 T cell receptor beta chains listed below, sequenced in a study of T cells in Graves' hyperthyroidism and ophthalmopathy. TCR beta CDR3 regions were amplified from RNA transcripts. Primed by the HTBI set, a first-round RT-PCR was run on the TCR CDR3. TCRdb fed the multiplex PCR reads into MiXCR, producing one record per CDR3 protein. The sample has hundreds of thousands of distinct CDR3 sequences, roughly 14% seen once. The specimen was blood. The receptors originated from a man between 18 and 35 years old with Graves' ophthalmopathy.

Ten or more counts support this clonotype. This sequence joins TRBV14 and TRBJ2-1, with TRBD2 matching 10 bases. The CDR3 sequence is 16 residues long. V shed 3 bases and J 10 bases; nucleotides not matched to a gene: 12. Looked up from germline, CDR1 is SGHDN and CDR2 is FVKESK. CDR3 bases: TGTGCCAGCAGCCAGTACTCAAGCGGGGGGGCCGGAGAGCAGTTCTTC. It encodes CASSQYSSGGAGEQFF. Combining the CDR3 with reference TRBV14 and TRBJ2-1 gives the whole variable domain EAGVTQFPSHSVIEKGQTVTLRCDPISGHDNLYWYRRVMGKEIKFLLHFVKESKQDESGMPNNRFLAERTGGTYSTLKVQPAELEDSGVYFCASSQYSSGGAGEQFFGPGTRLTVL.

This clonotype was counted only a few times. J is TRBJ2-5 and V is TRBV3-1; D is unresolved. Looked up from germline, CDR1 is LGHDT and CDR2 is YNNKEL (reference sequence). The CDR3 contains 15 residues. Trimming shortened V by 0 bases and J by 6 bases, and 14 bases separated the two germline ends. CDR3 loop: CASSQDTTVGQTQYF. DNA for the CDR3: TGTGCCAGCAGCCAAGATACCACAGTTGGGCAGACCCAGTACTTC.

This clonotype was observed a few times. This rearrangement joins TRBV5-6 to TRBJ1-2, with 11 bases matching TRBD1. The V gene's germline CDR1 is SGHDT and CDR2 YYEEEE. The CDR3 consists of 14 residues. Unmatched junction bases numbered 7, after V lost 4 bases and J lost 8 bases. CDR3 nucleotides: TGTGCCAGCAGCAAGGACAGGGGGCTAGGGGGCTACACCTTC. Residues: CASSKDRGLGGYTF.

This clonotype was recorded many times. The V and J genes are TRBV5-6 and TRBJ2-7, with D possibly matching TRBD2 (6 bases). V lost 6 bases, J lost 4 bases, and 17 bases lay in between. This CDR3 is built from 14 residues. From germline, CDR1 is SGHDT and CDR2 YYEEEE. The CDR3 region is CASKVELASYEQYF. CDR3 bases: TGTGCCAGCAAAGTAGAGCTAGCGAGTTACGAGCAGTACTTC.

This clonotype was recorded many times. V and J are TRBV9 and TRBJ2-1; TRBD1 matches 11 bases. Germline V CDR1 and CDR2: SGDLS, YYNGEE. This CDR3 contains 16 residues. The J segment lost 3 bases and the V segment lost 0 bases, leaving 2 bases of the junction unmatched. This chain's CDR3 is CASSVGGTGGYNEQFF. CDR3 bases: TGTGCCAGCAGCGTAGGTGGGACAGGGGGCTACAATGAGCAGTTCTTC. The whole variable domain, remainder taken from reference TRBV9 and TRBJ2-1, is DSGVTQTPKHLITATGQRVTLRCSPRSGDLSVYWYQQSLDQGLQFLIQYYNGEERAKGNILERFSAQQFPDLHSELNLSSLELGDSALYFCASSVGGTGGYNEQFFGPGTRLTVL.